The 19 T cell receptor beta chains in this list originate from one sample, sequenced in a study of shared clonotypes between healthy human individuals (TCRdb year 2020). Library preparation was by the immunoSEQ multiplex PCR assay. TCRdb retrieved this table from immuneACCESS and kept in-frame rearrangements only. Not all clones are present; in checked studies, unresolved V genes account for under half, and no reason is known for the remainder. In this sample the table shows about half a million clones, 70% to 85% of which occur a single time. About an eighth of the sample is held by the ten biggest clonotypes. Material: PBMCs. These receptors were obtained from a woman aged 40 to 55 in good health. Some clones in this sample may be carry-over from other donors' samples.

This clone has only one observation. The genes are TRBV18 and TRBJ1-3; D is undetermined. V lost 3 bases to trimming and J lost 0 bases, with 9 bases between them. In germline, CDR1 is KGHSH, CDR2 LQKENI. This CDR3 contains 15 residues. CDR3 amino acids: CASSPADYSGNTIYF. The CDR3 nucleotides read TGTGCCAGCTCACCGGCAGATTACTCTGGAAACACCATATATTTT.

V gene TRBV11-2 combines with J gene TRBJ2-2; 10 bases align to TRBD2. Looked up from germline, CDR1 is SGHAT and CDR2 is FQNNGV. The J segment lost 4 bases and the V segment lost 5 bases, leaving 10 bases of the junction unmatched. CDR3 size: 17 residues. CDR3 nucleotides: TGTGCCAGCAGCCTTCCCCGGACTAGCGGCCGCACCGGGGAGCTGTTTTTT. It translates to CASSLPRTSGRTGELFF.

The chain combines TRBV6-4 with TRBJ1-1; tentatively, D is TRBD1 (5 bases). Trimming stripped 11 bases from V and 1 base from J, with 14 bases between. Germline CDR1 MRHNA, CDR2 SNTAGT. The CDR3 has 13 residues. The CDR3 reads CAGTGRWNTEAFF. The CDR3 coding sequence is TGTGCCGGGACCGGGAGGTGGAACACTGAAGCTTTCTTT.

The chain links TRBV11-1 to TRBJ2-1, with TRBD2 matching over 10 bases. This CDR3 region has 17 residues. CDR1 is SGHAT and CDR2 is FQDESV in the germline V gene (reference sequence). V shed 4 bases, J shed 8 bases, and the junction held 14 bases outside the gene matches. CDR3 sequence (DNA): TGTGCCAGCAGCTCACTACCTGGACTAGCGGTTAGGGATGAGCAGTTCTTC. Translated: CASSSLPGLAVRDEQFF.

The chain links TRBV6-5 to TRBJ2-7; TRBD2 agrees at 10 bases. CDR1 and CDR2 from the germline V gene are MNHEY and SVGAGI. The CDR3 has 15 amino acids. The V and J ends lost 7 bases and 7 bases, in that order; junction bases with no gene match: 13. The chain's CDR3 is CASTSYSGRPEEQYF. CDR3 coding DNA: TGTGCCAGCACGTCCTATAGCGGGAGGCCGGAGGAGCAGTACTTC.

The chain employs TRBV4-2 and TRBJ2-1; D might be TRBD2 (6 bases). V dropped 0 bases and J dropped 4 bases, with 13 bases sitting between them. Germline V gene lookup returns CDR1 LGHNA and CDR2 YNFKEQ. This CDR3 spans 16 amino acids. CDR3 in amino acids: CASSQDRAGSYNEQFF. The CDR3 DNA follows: TGTGCCAGCAGCCAAGATCGGGCGGGAAGTTACAATGAGCAGTTCTTC.

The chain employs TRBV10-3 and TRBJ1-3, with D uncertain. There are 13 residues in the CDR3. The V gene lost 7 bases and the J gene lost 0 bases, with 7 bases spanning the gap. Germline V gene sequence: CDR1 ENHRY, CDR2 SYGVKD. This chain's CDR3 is CAIKVSSGNTIYF. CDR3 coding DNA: TGTGCCATCAAGGTCAGCTCTGGAAACACCATATATTTT.

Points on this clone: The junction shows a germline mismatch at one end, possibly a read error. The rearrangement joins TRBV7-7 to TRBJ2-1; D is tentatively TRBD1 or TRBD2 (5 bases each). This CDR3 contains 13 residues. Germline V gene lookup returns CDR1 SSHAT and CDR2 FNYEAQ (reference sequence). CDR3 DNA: TGTGCTAGCAGTCGGGACGTCTACAATGAGCAGTTCTTC. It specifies CASSRDVYNEQFF.

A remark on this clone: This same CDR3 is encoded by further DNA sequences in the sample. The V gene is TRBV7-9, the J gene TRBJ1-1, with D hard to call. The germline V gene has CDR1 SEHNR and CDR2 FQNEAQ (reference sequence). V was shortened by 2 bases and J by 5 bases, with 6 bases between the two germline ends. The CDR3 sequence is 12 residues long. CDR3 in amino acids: CASSLSGTEAFF. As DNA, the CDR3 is TGTGCCAGCAGCTTATCCGGGACTGAAGCTTTCTTT.

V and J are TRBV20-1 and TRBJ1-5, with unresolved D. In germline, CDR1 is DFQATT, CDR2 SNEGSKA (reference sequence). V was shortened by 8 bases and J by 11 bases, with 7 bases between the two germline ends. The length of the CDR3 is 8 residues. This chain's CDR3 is CSPPSQHF. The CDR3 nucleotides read TGCAGTCCACCATCCCAGCATTTT.

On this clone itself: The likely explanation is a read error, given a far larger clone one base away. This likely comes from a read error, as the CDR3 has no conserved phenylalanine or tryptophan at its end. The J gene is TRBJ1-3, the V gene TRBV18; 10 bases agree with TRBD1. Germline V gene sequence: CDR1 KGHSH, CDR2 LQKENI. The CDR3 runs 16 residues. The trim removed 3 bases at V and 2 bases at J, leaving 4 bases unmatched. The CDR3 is CASSPDRGVAGNTIYS. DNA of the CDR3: TGTGCCAGCTCACCGGACAGGGGGGTCGCTGGAAACACCATATATTCT.

CDR3 loop: CASSSYWSTDTQYF. In DNA form, the CDR3 reads TGTGCCAGCAGCAGTTATTGGAGCACAGATACGCAGTATTTT. The V and J genes are TRBV7-2 and TRBJ2-3; D is ambiguous. The CDR3 runs 14 residues. V shed 5 bases and J shed 0 bases, with 9 bases lying between them. Germline CDR1 reads SGHTA; CDR2 reads FQGNSA.

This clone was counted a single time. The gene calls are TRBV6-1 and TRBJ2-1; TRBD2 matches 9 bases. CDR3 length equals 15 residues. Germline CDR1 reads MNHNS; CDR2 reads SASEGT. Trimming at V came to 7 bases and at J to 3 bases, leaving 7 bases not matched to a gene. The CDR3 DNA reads TGTGCCAGCACCAAAGCGGGAGGTGGCTACAATGAGCAGTTCTTC. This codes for CASTKAGGGYNEQFF.

The CDR3 is CASRGGTDNSPLHF. CDR3 nucleotide sequence: TGTGCCAGCAGAGGGGGGACAGATAATTCACCCCTCCACTTT. This chain connects TRBV7-9 to TRBJ1-6; 7 nucleotides align to TRBD1. The ends lost 6 bases at V and 5 bases at J; junction bases unmatched: 4. Germline V gene lookup returns CDR1 SEHNR and CDR2 FQNEAQ (reference sequence). The CDR3 spans 14 residues. Drawing the rest from reference TRBV7-9 and TRBJ1-6, the complete variable domain is DTGVSQNPRHKITKRGQNVTFRCDPISEHNRLYWYRQTLGQGPEFLTYFQNEAQLEKSRLLSDRFSAERPKGSFSTLEIQRTEQGDSAMYLCASRGGTDNSPLHFGNGTRLTVT.

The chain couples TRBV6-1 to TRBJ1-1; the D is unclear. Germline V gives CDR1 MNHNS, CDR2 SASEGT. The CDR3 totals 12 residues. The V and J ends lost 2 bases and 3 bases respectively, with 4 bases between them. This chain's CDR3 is CASSEMDTEAFF. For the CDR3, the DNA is TGTGCCAGCAGTGAAATGGACACTGAAGCTTTCTTT.

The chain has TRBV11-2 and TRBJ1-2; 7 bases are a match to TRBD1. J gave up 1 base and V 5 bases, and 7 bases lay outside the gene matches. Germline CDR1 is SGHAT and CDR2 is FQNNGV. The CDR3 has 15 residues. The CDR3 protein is CASSHGTDFNYGYTF. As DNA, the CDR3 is TGTGCCAGCAGCCATGGGACAGATTTTAACTATGGCTACACCTTC. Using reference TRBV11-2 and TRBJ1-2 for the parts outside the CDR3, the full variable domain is EAGVAQSPRYKIIEKRQSVAFWCNPISGHATLYWYQQILGQGPKLLIQFQNNGVVDDSQLPKDRFSAERLKGVDSTLKIQPAKLEDSAVYLCASSHGTDFNYGYTFGSGTRLTVV.

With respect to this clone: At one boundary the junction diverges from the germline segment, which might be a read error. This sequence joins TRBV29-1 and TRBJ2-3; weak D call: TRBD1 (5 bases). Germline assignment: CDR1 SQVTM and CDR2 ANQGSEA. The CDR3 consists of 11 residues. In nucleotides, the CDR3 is TGCAGCGCCGGGCTGACAGATACACAGTATTTT. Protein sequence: CSAGLTDTQYF.

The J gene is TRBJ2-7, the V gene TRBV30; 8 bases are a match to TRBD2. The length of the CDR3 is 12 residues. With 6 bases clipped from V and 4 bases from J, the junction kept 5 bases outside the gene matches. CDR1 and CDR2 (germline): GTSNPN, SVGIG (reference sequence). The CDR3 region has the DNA TGTGCCTGCGGGAGGGATTTTTACGAGCAGTACTTC. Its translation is CACGRDFYEQYF.

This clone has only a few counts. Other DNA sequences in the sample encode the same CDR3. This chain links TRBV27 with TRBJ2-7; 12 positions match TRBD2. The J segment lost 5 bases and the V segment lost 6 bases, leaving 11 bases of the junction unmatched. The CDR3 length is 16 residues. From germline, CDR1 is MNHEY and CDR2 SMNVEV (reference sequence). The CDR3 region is CASRTSGRRGENEQYF. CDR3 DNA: TGTGCCAGCAGGACTAGCGGGAGAAGAGGGGAAAACGAGCAGTACTTC.